Following are 28 T cell receptor beta chains from one sample sequenced in a study of beta chain features in type 1 diabetes (dated 2018 in TCRdb). Study-level results and caveats: A moderate but significant shortening of TCRB CDR3 length was observed in type 1 diabetes patients in all four CD4+ subsets.

Libraries were prepared through the immunoSEQ multiplex PCR assay. The entire amount of isolated RNA was reverse transcribed using the High Capacity cDNA Reverse Transcription Kit, so the sequenced TCRB transcripts were expressed ones. TCRdb re-hosts the immuneACCESS table, in-frame sequences only. Its copies lack some clones; in the studies checked, an unresolved V gene accounts for under half of them, and the cause for the rest is not known. Counted in this sample were some 280,000 clones; 14% of them appeared once. 0.015% to 0.02% of the sample is held by the ten biggest clonotypes. Their antigen targets remain unknown. The source material was naive CD4+ T cells from blood. Read against the paper, the sample's cell subset or site label means: true naive CD4+ T cells. The receptors come from a young man with type 1 diabetes.

This sequence joins TRBV27 and TRBJ2-1; 8 nucleotides match TRBD1. This CDR3 spans 13 amino acids. Germline assignment: CDR1 MNHEY and CDR2 SMNVEV (reference sequence). The J segment lost 8 bases and the V segment lost 3 bases, leaving 3 bases of the junction unmatched. CDR3 amino acids: CASSFQGADEQFF. The CDR3 bases are TGTGCCAGCAGTTTTCAGGGGGCGGATGAGCAGTTCTTC.

V gene TRBV7-9 combines with J gene TRBJ2-1; 10 positions agree with TRBD2. This CDR3 contains 17 residues. The V and J ends lost 2 bases and 2 bases, in that order; junction bases with no gene match: 6. Germline V gives CDR1 SEHNR, CDR2 FQNEAQ (reference sequence). For the CDR3, the DNA is TGTGCCAGCAGCTTACTTCTGCTAGCGGGAGCCTACAATGAGCAGTTCTTC. Its translation: CASSLLLLAGAYNEQFF.

This clone was recorded a few times. The rearrangement links TRBV19 to TRBJ1-5; possibly TRBD1 for D (6 bases). Germline CDR1 and CDR2: LNHDA and SQIVND (reference sequence). V lost 7 bases, J lost 2 bases, and 24 bases lay in between. There are 18 residues in the CDR3. CDR3 sequence: CASNLRVGGSQGNQPQHF. CDR3 nucleotide sequence: TGTGCCAGTAATTTGCGAGTAGGGGGAAGTCAGGGCAATCAGCCCCAGCATTTT.

This clone was seen only a few times. Sequence at one end of the junction differs from germline and may be a read error. The chain uses TRBV15 and TRBJ2-1, with TRBD2 identical over 7 bases. Germline V lookup: CDR1 LNHNV, CDR2 YYDKDF (reference sequence). This CDR3 contains 13 residues. The CDR3 region has the DNA TGTGCCACCAGCAGAGAGATTGGGGGGGTTACGGTCTTC. Translated, it gives CATSREIGGVTVF.

The chain couples TRBV7-2 to TRBJ2-1, with 8 positions matching TRBD1. Germline CDR1 SGHTA, CDR2 FQGNSA. The CDR3 contains 14 residues. V lost 1 base to trimming and J lost 8 bases; unmatched junction nucleotides: 4. CDR3 protein: CASSLETGVYEQFF. CDR3 nucleotide sequence: TGTGCCAGCAGCTTAGAGACAGGGGTCTATGAGCAGTTCTTC.

The V and J genes are TRBV28 and TRBJ2-7; D is ambiguous. Germline V gene data show CDR1 as MDHEN and CDR2 as SYDVKM. This CDR3 has 12 residues. Trimming removed 8 bases at V and 0 bases at J, with 8 bases between. The CDR3 region has the DNA TGTGCCAGCTGCACTTACTCCTACGAGCAGTACTTC. Amino acids: CASCTYSYEQYF.

This clone was counted a few times. The chain links TRBV4-2 to TRBJ2-1, with a possible D match to TRBD2 (5 bases). This CDR3 is 15 amino acids long. Trimming took off 0 bases at V and 0 bases at J, with 6 bases between the two ends. Per germline, CDR1 LGHNA and CDR2 YNFKEQ. In DNA form, the CDR3 reads TGTGCCAGCAGCCAAGAACGGGACTCCTACAATGAGCAGTTCTTC. This gives the protein CASSQERDSYNEQFF.

The genes are TRBV4-3 and TRBJ2-7; 7 bases agree with TRBD1. CDR1 and CDR2 (germline): LGHNA, YSLEER. This CDR3 has 15 amino acids. J was trimmed by 3 bases and V by 3 bases; bases with no gene match: 8. CDR3 residues: CASSQYPGQNYEQYF. CDR3 nucleotides: TGCGCCAGCAGCCAGTACCCGGGACAGAACTACGAGCAGTACTTC.

CDR3 amino acids: CASRGHRAQDTEAFF. In nucleotides, the CDR3 is TGTGCCAGCAGGGGACACAGGGCTCAGGACACTGAAGCTTTCTTT. The chain joins TRBV11-1 to TRBJ1-1; possible D gene TRBD1, 6 bases. The CDR3 contains 15 residues. V was cut by 6 bases and J by 3 bases, with 17 bases left in between. CDR1 is SGHAT and CDR2 is FQDESV in the germline V gene (reference sequence).

In its sample, this clone was seen a few times. The chain uses TRBV20-1 and TRBJ1-5; D ambiguous. There are 11 residues in the CDR3. Trimming removed 6 bases at V and 9 bases at J, with 12 bases between. CDR1 is DFQATT, CDR2 SNEGSKA, per germline (reference sequence). For the CDR3, the DNA is TGCAGTGCCGAGGCGCGGGGGCCCCAGCATTTT. Protein: CSAEARGPQHF.

This clone was detected only a few times. The rearrangement links TRBV5-1 to TRBJ2-7, with 9 bases lining up with TRBD2. Per germline, CDR1 SGHRS and CDR2 YFSETQ. V trimming: 1 base; J trimming: 4 bases; junction bases outside the gene matches: 6. CDR3 length equals 15 residues. In DNA, the CDR3 is TGCGCCAGCAGCTTGCCGGCGGGAGGGCCTTACGAGCAGTACTTC. Encoded protein: CASSLPAGGPYEQYF.

This sequence joins TRBV7-4 and TRBJ2-1, with 9 bases matching TRBD2. In germline, CDR1 is SGHVT, CDR2 SQSDAQ. The CDR3 has 15 amino acids. V shed 3 bases and J 0 bases; nucleotides not matched to a gene: 0. CDR3 DNA: TGTGCCAGCAGCTTTAGCGGGAGCTCCTACAATGAGCAGTTCTTC. The encoded protein is CASSFSGSSYNEQFF. The whole variable domain, remainder taken from reference TRBV7-4 and TRBJ2-1, is GAGVSQSPRYKVAKRGRDVALRCDSISGHVTLYWYRQTLGQGSEVLTYSQSDAQRDKSGRPSGRFSAERPERSVSTLKIQRTEQGDSAVYLCASSFSGSSYNEQFFGPGTRLTVL.

V usage is TRBV5-8 and J usage is TRBJ1-2; 7 bases match TRBD1. Germline loops: CDR1 SGHTS, CDR2 YDEGEE. CDR3 length equals 14 residues. With V trimmed by 4 bases and J by 0 bases, 3 bases remained unmatched. The CDR3 DNA reads TGTGCCAGCAGCAAAGGGACAGCTAACTATGGCTACACCTTC. Translation gives CASSKGTANYGYTF. The variable domain in full, completed from reference TRBV5-8 and TRBJ1-2, reads EAGVTQSPTHLIKTRGQQATLRCSPISGHTSVYWYQQALGLGLQFLLWYDEGEERNRGNFPPRFSGRQFPNYSSELNVNALELEDSALYLCASSKGTANYGYTFGSGTRLTVV.

CDR3 sequence: CASSQEARNQPQHF. The CDR3 coding sequence is TGCGCCAGCAGTCAGGAGGCCCGGAATCAGCCCCAGCATTTT. The chain recombines TRBV23-1 with TRBJ1-5; D ambiguous. TRBV23-1 is assigned to the ORF class and has an uncertain function. The CDR3 spans 14 residues. V was cut by 3 bases and J by 4 bases, with 10 bases left in between.

This clone has just a few counts. V is TRBV5-4 and J is TRBJ2-7; D might be TRBD1 (6 bases). The CDR3 runs 14 residues. Germline V gene data show CDR1 as SGHNT and CDR2 as YYREEE (reference sequence). Here the CDR3 reads CAVGASTSSYEQYF. The CDR3 DNA reads as TGTGCTGTGGGGGCATCCACCTCCTCCTACGAGCAGTACTTC.

This sequence joins TRBV25-1 and TRBJ2-7; possible D gene TRBD2, 5 bases. The germline CDR1 and CDR2 sequences are MGHDK and SYGVNS. The ends were cut back, 2 bases at V and 2 bases at J, with 7 bases in the middle. There are 13 residues in the CDR3. This chain's CDR3 is CASSEMTTYEQYF. Here the CDR3 DNA reads TGTGCCAGCAGTGAAATGACTACCTACGAGCAGTACTTC.

This clone was recorded a few times. The rearrangement joins TRBV28 to TRBJ2-3; D is possibly TRBD2 (6 bases). CDR3 length equals 15 residues. From germline, CDR1 is MDHEN and CDR2 SYDVKM. Trimming took 7 bases from V and 2 from J, leaving 16 bases between them. In DNA form, the CDR3 reads TGTGCCAGCACCCTCGCGGGAAGAACCACAGATACGCAGTATTTT. Its protein is CASTLAGRTTDTQYF.

This clone has a handful of counts. The V and J genes are TRBV15 and TRBJ1-2; D remains unclear. The CDR3 runs 15 residues. Germline CDR1 is LNHNV and CDR2 is YYDKDF (reference sequence). Trimming shortened V by 4 bases and J by 2 bases, and 14 bases separated the two germline ends. The CDR3 DNA follows: TGTGCCACCAGCATAGATCGGAGGCAGAACTATGGCTACACCTTC. Translation gives CATSIDRRQNYGYTF.

This clone was found a few times. The chain combines TRBV7-2 with TRBJ2-7, with 9 bases that match TRBD2. The J segment lost 4 bases and the V segment lost 5 bases, leaving 6 bases of the junction unmatched. CDR3 length: 14 residues. CDR1 is SGHTA, CDR2 FQGNSA, per germline. The CDR3 nucleotides read TGTGCCAGCAGCCATGCTAGCGGGGTTTACGAGCAGTACTTC. It translates to CASSHASGVYEQYF.

V is TRBV19 and J is TRBJ1-1; 7 bases agree with TRBD1. There are 12 residues in the CDR3. The ends lost 10 bases at V and 5 bases at J; junction bases unmatched: 7. Germline V gene lookup returns CDR1 LNHDA and CDR2 SQIVND (reference sequence). CDR3 nucleotides: TGTGCCACCTCGGGACAGTTGACTGAAGCTTTCTTT. Translating gives CATSGQLTEAFF.

This clone turned up a few times. The rearrangement links TRBV6-5 to TRBJ2-3; D perhaps matches TRBD2 (5 bases). The length of the CDR3 is 13 residues. Looked up from germline, CDR1 is MNHEY and CDR2 is SVGAGI. Trimming pared 0 bases from V and 4 bases from J, leaving 5 bases between. The CDR3 here is CASSYSRADTQYF. The CDR3 nucleotides are TGTGCCAGCAGTTACTCGAGGGCAGATACGCAGTATTTT.

This chain connects TRBV7-3 to TRBJ2-1; TRBD1 aligns across 8 bases. This CDR3 spans 14 amino acids. The J segment lost 9 bases and the V segment lost 5 bases, leaving 9 bases of the junction unmatched. CDR1 and CDR2 (germline): SGHTA, FQGTGA. CDR3 region: CASSTGQGVIEQFF. CDR3 DNA: TGTGCCAGCAGCACCGGACAGGGCGTAATTGAGCAGTTCTTC.

This clone was seen only a few times. The rearrangement uses TRBV7-2 and TRBJ2-5; the match to TRBD2 covers 13 bases. The CDR3 extends over 15 amino acids. The germline V gene has CDR1 SGHTA and CDR2 FQGNSA. V lost 4 bases, J lost 1 base, and 0 bases stayed unmatched. The DNA for the CDR3 is TGTGCCAGCAGCTGGACTAGCGGGAGCCAAGAGACCCAGTACTTC. This translates into CASSWTSGSQETQYF.

The J gene is TRBJ2-4, the V gene TRBV7-9, with 7 bases fitting TRBD1. This CDR3 is built from 15 residues. The germline V gene has CDR1 SEHNR and CDR2 FQNEAQ (reference sequence). Trimming cost V 4 bases and J 8 bases; bases outside gene matches: 11. This chain's CDR3 is CASSYTVNRGYIQYF. The CDR3 DNA reads as TGTGCCAGCAGCTATACCGTAAACAGGGGCTACATTCAGTACTTC. The full variable domain, completed using reference TRBV7-9 and TRBJ2-4, is DTGVSQNPRHKITKRGQNVTFRCDPISEHNRLYWYRQTLGQGPEFLTYFQNEAQLEKSRLLSDRFSAERPKGSFSTLEIQRTEQGDSAMYLCASSYTVNRGYIQYFGAGTRLSVL.

This clone was observed a handful of times. CDR3 nucleotides: TGTGCCAGCAGTACGCCGGACAGGCCACATCGGGATACGCAGTATTTT. It yields the protein CASSTPDRPHRDTQYF. This chain connects TRBV27 to TRBJ2-3, with 7 bases that match TRBD1. Germline CDR1 MNHEY, CDR2 SMNVEV (reference sequence). V lost 5 bases and J lost 6; bases outside the gene matches: 14. CDR3 length: 16 amino acids.

This clone occurred once. V and J are TRBV20-1 and TRBJ1-1; the D gene is possibly TRBD1 (5 bases). There are 11 residues in the CDR3. The germline CDR1 and CDR2 sequences are DFQATT and SNEGSKA (reference sequence). V lost 7 bases and J lost 1, with 7 bases in between. The DNA for the CDR3 is TGCAGTGGTACAGGGAACACTGAAGCTTTCTTT. Amino acid sequence: CSGTGNTEAFF.

This clone was detected a few times. The chain joins TRBV28 to TRBJ2-7; D remains ambiguous. Looked up from germline, CDR1 is MDHEN and CDR2 is SYDVKM. Trimming shortened V by 6 bases and J by 0 bases, and 6 bases separated the two germline ends. CDR3 length: 12 amino acids. CDR3 nucleotide sequence: TGTGCCAGCAGCGCCAGCTCCTACGAGCAGTACTTC. Translating it yields CASSASSYEQYF.

The chain carries TRBV6-1 and TRBJ1-2, with D uncertain. Per the germline V gene, CDR1 is MNHNS and CDR2 is SASEGT. This CDR3 comprises 14 residues. Deletions cut 2 bases from V and 0 bases from J, with 7 bases between. CDR3 sequence (DNA): TGTGCCAGCAGTGAATACGGAGCTAACTATGGCTACACCTTC. It codes for CASSEYGANYGYTF.